The TCR beta chain described here comes from a study of blood T cells in healthy people across ages. Alongside a J-beta primer mix, a sample-barcoded 5' primer served in a second PCR lasting about 7 to 11 cycles. MiXCR was run by TCRdb on the 5' RACE reads, yielding one entry per CDR3 protein. The sample records approximately 900,000 distinct CDR3 sequences, roughly 48% being singletons. This clonotype turned up a few times. Its antigen is unknown. The CDR3 contains 14 residues. Germline lookup yields CDR1 SNHLY and CDR2 FYNNEI. The ends were cut back, 3 bases at V and 2 bases at J, with 8 bases in the middle. Broader study findings: Donors of long life had a larger count of naive CD4+ cells and greater diversity than aged donors.

The sample was blood. The J gene is TRBJ2-4, the V gene TRBV2, with D perhaps TRBD1 (5 bases). This sequence originates from a man aged 25 to 45 in good health. CDR3 sequence reads: CASSDQGTKNIQYF. DNA of the CDR3: TGTGCCAGCAGTGACCAGGGAACCAAAAACATTCAGTACTTC.